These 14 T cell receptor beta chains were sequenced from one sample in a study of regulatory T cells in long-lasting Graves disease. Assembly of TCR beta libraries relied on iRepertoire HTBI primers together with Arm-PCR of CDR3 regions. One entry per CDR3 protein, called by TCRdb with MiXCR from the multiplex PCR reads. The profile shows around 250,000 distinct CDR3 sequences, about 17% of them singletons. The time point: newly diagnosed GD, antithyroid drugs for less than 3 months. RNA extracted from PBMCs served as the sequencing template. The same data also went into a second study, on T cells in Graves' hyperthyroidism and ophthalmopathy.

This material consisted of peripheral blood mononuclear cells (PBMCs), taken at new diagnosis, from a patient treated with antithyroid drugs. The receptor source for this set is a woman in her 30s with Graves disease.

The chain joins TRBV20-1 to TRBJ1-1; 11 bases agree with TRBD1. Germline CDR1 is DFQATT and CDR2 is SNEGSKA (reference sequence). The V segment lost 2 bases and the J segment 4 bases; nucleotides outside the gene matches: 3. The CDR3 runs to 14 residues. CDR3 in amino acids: CSARPGTGGTEAFF. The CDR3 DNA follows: TGCAGTGCTAGACCCGGGACAGGGGGCACTGAAGCTTTCTTT.

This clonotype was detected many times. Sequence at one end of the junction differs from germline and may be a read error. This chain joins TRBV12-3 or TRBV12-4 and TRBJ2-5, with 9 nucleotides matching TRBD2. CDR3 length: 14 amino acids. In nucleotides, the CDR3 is TGTGCCAGCAGTTTGTTCAGCCAGATTCCGGGACTAGCTTTC. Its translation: CASSLFSQIPGLAF.

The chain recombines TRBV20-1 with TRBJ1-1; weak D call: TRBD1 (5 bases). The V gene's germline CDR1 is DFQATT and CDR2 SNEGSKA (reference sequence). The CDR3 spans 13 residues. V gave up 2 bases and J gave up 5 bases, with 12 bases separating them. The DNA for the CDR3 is TGCAGTGCTAGACAGGGTGGAGAGACTGAAGCTTTCTTT. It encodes CSARQGGETEAFF.

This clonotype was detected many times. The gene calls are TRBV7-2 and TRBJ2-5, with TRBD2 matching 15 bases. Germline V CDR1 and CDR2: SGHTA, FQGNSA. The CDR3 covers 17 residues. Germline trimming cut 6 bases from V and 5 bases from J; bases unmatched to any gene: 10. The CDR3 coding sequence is TGTGCCAGCAGTTGGACTAGCGGGGGGGCCTTGGGTGAGACCCAGTACTTC. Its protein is CASSWTSGGALGETQYF.

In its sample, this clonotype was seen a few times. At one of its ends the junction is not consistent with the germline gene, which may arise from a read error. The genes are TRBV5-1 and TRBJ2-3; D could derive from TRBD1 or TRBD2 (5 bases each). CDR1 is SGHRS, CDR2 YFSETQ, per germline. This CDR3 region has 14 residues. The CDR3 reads CASSGRTRGDTQYF. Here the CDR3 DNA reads TGTGCCAGCAGCGGCCGGACAAGGGGAGATACGCAGTATTTT. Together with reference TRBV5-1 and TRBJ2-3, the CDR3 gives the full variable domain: KAGVTQTPRYLIKTRGQQVTLSCSPISGHRSVSWYQQTPGQGLQFLFEYFSETQRNKGNFPGRFSGRQFSNSRSEMNVSTLELGDSALYLCASSGRTRGDTQYFGPGTRLTVL.

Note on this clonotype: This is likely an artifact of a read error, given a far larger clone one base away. As DNA, the CDR3 is TGTGTCAGCAGCGAAATGGGAGGGGCACTAGAGACCCAGTACTTC. Protein sequence: CVSSEMGGALETQYF. This chain uses TRBV13 with TRBJ2-1; 7 nucleotides line up with TRBD2. Matching the DNA end better, TRBJ2-5 makes the J call doubtful. Germline CDR1 reads PRHDT; CDR2 reads FYEKMQ (reference sequence). This CDR3 spans 15 amino acids.

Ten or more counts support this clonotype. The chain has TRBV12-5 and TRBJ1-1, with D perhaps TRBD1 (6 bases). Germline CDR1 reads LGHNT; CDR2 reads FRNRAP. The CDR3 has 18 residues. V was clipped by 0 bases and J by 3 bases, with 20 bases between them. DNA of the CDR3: TGTGCTAGTGGTTTGGTACTTGGGAGGGGGTCGAAAGACACTGAAGCTTTCTTT. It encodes CASGLVLGRGSKDTEAFF.

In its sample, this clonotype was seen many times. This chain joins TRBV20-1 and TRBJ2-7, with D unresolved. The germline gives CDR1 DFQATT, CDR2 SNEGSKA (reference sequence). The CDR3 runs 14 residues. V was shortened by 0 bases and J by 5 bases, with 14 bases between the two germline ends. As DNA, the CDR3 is TGCAGTGCTAGAGATGGCAGGACGGCAAACGAGCAGTACTTC. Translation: CSARDGRTANEQYF.

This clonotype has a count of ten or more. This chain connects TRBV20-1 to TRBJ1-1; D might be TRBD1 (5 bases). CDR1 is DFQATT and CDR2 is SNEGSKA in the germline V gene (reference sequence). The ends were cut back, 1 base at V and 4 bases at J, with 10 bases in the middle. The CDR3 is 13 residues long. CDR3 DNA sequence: TGCAGTGCTAGAGTTGGGGCTGGCACTGAAGCTTTCTTT. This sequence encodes CSARVGAGTEAFF.

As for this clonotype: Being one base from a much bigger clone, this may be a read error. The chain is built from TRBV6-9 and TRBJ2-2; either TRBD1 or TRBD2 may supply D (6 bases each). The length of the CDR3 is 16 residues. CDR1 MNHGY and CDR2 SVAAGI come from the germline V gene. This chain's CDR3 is CASSYLRGGLSGQLFF. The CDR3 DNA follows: TGTGCCAGCAGTTACCTACGAGGGGGGCTGAGCGGGCAGCTGTTTTTT.

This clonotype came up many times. The CDR3 loop reads CASIPRLGPDTQYF. CDR3 nucleotides: TGTGCCAGCATCCCCCGCTTAGGGCCAGATACGCAGTATTTT. The chain couples TRBV7-9 to TRBJ2-3; D is unresolved. Germline CDR1 is SEHNR and CDR2 is FQNEAQ (reference sequence). The CDR3 extends over 14 amino acids. The V end lost 7 bases, the J end lost 4 bases, and 15 bases lay between the germline ends.

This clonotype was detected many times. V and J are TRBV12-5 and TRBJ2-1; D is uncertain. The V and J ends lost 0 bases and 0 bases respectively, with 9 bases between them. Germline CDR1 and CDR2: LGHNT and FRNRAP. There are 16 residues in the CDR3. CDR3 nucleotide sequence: TGTGCTAGTGGTTTGGTTATCACCCGCTCCTACAATGAGCAGTTCTTC. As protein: CASGLVITRSYNEQFF.

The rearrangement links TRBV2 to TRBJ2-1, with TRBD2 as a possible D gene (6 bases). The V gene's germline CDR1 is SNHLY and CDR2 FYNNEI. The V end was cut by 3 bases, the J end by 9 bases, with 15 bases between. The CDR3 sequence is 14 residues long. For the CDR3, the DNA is TGTGCCAGCAGTGATGGGGCTAGCGAGATTGAGCAGTTCTTC. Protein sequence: CASSDGASEIEQFF.

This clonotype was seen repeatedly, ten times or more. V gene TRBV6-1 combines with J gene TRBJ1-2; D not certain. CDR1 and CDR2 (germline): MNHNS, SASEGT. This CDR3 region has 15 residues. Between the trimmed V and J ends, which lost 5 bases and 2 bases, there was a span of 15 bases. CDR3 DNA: TGTGCCAGCAGTCGTACCCCTATAGCGAACTATGGCTACACCTTC. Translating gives CASSRTPIANYGYTF.